This record looks at one TCR beta chain sequence and its context. The data stem from a study of blood T cell repertoires in COVID-19. Study as a whole: Spain, Italy and the United States supplied samples that represented acute and convalescent COVID-19. Nucleic acid was either cDNA or gDNA, and it came from T cells, B-cell-depleted T cells, or PBMCs.

Authors' processing steps: By means of reference gene primer amplification, nucleated cell counts were estimated. Generated by immunoSEQ multiplex PCR, the TCRdb table keeps only in-frame clones and is missing some. The V and J calls and clone size are taken from that table; D and trimming were inferred from the DNA. This sample yields about 190,000 clones, of which approximately 91% are seen a single time; approximately 2.3% belongs to the top ten. Deletions cut 6 bases from V and 4 bases from J, with 14 bases between. CDR1 and CDR2 from the germline V gene are SNHLY and FYNNEI. The CDR3 runs 14 residues.

Material: peripheral blood. The chain recombines TRBV2 with TRBJ2-3, with D possibly being TRBD1 (5 bases). The sequence was collected from a man aged 65 to 85 with active or convalescent COVID-19. The CDR3 here is CASSETRVADTQYF. The CDR3 DNA sequence: TGTGCCAGCAGCGAGACCAGGGTAGCAGATACGCAGTATTTT.